A selection of T cell receptor beta chains follows, all from one sample in a study of blood T cell repertoires in COVID-19. Clones were sequenced by immunoSEQ multiplex PCR, and TCRdb holds only the in-frame ones, with some missing. The sample lists 200,000 to 250,000 clones; 83% were seen once. Sequenced sample: peripheral blood. The source is a woman between 45 and 65 years old with acute or convalescent COVID-19. CDR3s include the opening cysteine and the closing phenylalanine or tryptophan. The D gene is left open where the match is weak. Not all rows give a size; the values are once, few, many and, for expanded clones, a class.

abundance	v_gene	d_gene	j_gene	CDR3aa	CDR3nt
NA	TRBV12-3/TRBV12-4	NA	TRBJ2-5	CASSFELETQYF	TGTGCCAGCAGTTTTGAGTTGGAGACCCAGTACTTC
NA	TRBV5-1	TRBD1	TRBJ2-4	CASSGTGSAKNIQYF	TGCGCCAGCAGCGGGACAGGGAGCGCCAAAAACATTCAGTACTTC
few	TRBV18	NA	TRBJ2-7	CASSRLAGNEQYF	TGTGCCAGCTCAAGATTGGCGGGCAACGAGCAGTACTTC
NA	TRBV6-1	NA	TRBJ1-6	CASSGFSSSYNSPLHF	TGTGCCAGCAGTGGGTTTTCGAGCTCCTATAATTCACCCCTCCACTTT
NA	TRBV6-1	NA	TRBJ1-6	CASSVEWGRPNSPLHF	TGTGCCAGCAGTGTCGAGTGGGGCAGACCAAATTCACCCCTCCACTTT
NA	TRBV5-4	NA	TRBJ1-2	CASSVKGDYGYTF	TGTGCCAGCTCCGTAAAGGGGGACTATGGCTACACCTTC
NA	TRBV5-1	NA	TRBJ2-7	CASSTGHPYEQYF	TGCGCCAGCAGCACCGGACATCCTTACGAGCAGTACTTC
NA	TRBV28	TRBD1	TRBJ2-1	CASSPLATGGSYNEQFF	TGTGCCAGCAGCCCATTGGCCACAGGGGGCTCCTACAATGAGCAGTTCTTC
few	TRBV10-3	NA	TRBJ1-1	CASQIGQNTEAFF	TGTGCCAGCCAGATTGGACAGAACACTGAAGCTTTCTTT
NA	TRBV6-2/TRBV6-3	NA	TRBJ2-1	CASSRTAEQFF	TGTGCCAGCAGCCGGACAGCAGAGCAGTTCTTC
NA	TRBV2	NA	TRBJ2-5	CASRGLGGTQYF	TGTGCCAGCCGAGGACTAGGGGGGACCCAGTACTTC
NA	TRBV28	NA	TRBJ1-2	CASSLGAMGQAYGYTF	TGTGCCAGCAGCCTAGGGGCTATGGGTCAGGCCTATGGCTACACCTTC
few	TRBV7-2	NA	TRBJ1-4	CASSPAGGEEKLFF	TGTGCCAGCAGCCCCGCTGGGGGCGAGGAAAAACTGTTTTTT
NA	TRBV18	NA	TRBJ1-1	CASSLTGTSTEAFF	TGTGCCAGCTCACTAACTGGGACAAGTACTGAAGCTTTCTTT
NA	TRBV12-3/TRBV12-4	NA	TRBJ1-1	CASSFYADTEAFF	TGTGCCAGCAGTTTTTACGCGGACACTGAAGCTTTCTTT
NA	TRBV4-3	TRBD2	TRBJ2-3	CASSHRTSGGNTDTQYF	TGCGCCAGCAGCCATCGGACTAGCGGGGGAAACACAGATACGCAGTATTTT
few	TRBV5-5	NA	TRBJ2-1	CASSLRLANNEQFF	TGTGCCAGCAGCTTGCGTCTAGCGAACAATGAGCAGTTCTTC
NA	TRBV24-1	NA	TRBJ2-5	CATSDTQGGETQYF	TGTGCCACCAGTGATACACAGGGTGGAGAGACCCAGTACTTC
NA	TRBV10-3	NA	TRBJ1-5	CAISADRLFNQPQHF	TGTGCCATCAGTGCGGACAGATTATTCAATCAGCCCCAGCATTTT
NA	TRBV7-8	TRBD2	TRBJ2-3	CASSPGSGRGDTQYF	TGTGCCAGCAGCCCCGGGTCGGGGAGGGGCGATACGCAGTATTTT
NA	TRBV6-5	NA	TRBJ2-2	CASSRRTANTGELFF	TGTGCCAGCAGCCGGAGGACCGCGAACACCGGGGAGCTGTTTTTT
NA	TRBV4-1	TRBD2	TRBJ2-1	CASSPGLAAGGEQFF	TGCGCCAGCAGCCCGGGACTAGCGGCCGGAGGTGAGCAGTTCTTC
NA	TRBV28	TRBD2	TRBJ2-3	CASSRLAGAYTDTQYF	TGTGCCAGCAGTCGTCTAGCGGGGGCCTACACAGATACGCAGTATTTT
NA	TRBV6-5	NA	TRBJ2-1	CASGEGSYNEQFF	TGTGCCAGCGGAGAGGGATCCTACAATGAGCAGTTCTTC
NA	TRBV9	TRBD1	TRBJ1-6	CASSALTGKNSPLHF	TGTGCCAGCAGCGCCCTGACAGGGAAAAATTCACCCCTCCACTTT
NA	TRBV11-2	TRBD1	TRBJ1-6	CASSLGLQGNNSPLHF	TGTGCCAGCAGCTTAGGATTACAGGGGAATAATTCACCCCTCCACTTT
NA	TRBV9	NA	TRBJ2-2	CASSSYPTGGPRNTGELFF	TGTGCCAGCAGCTCGTATCCGACAGGAGGCCCCAGGAACACCGGGGAGCTGTTTTTT
NA	TRBV5-1	NA	TRBJ1-6	CASSLGGANSPLHF	TGCGCCAGCAGCTTAGGCGGTGCAAATTCACCCCTCCACTTT
NA	TRBV28	NA	TRBJ2-6	CASSPPGHRAGANVLTF	TGTGCCAGCAGCCCACCCGGACACAGGGCTGGGGCCAACGTCCTGACTTTC
NA	TRBV7-2	NA	TRBJ2-5	CASSLGARRETQYF	TGTGCCAGCAGCTTAGGCGCTAGACGAGAGACCCAGTACTTC
NA	TRBV7-2	NA	TRBJ1-2	CASSLGQLARGYTF	TGTGCCAGCAGCTTGGGGCAGCTGGCCAGGGGCTACACCTTC
NA	TRBV4-1	NA	TRBJ1-2	CASSQPGTSNYGYTF	TGCGCCAGCAGCCAACCGGGGACTTCTAACTATGGCTACACCTTC
few	TRBV21-1	NA	TRBJ1-5	CASSPKRAGISNQPQHF	TGTGCCAGCAGCCCAAAGCGGGCAGGGATTAGCAATCAGCCCCAGCATTTT
NA	TRBV29-1	NA	TRBJ1-4	CSVKIGSSANEKLFF	TGCAGCGTTAAGATAGGGAGTTCAGCTAATGAAAAACTGTTTTTT
NA	TRBV6-5	TRBD1	TRBJ1-6	CASSGTEYSPLHF	TGTGCCAGCTCCGGGACAGAATACTCACCCCTCCACTTT
NA	TRBV3-1/TRBV3-2	NA	TRBJ1-6	CASSQLGGNSPLHF	TGTGCCAGCAGCCAACTCGGAGGTAATTCACCCCTCCACTTT
NA	TRBV27	NA	TRBJ1-1	CASSRTVYTEAFF	TGTGCCAGCAGTCGGACAGTTTACACTGAAGCTTTCTTT
NA	TRBV11-3	TRBD2	TRBJ2-1	CASSLRDYDDEQFF	TGTGCCAGCAGCTTAAGGGACTATGATGATGAGCAGTTCTTC
NA	TRBV2	TRBD1	TRBJ2-1	CASSEEGTGGNNEQFF	TGTGCCAGCAGTGAAGAGGGGACAGGGGGAAACAATGAGCAGTTCTTC
NA	TRBV5-1	NA	TRBJ1-2	CASSLRPTEGNYGYTF	TGCGCCAGCAGCTTAAGACCGACCGAGGGTAACTATGGCTACACCTTC
NA	TRBV4-2	NA	TRBJ1-4	CASSRWTATNEKLFF	TGTGCCAGCAGCCGCTGGACAGCAACTAATGAAAAACTGTTTTTT
NA	TRBV27	NA	TRBJ2-7	CASSLSLGRTYEQYF	TGTGCCAGCAGTTTATCCCTCGGGAGAACCTACGAGCAGTACTTC
NA	TRBV6-1	NA	TRBJ1-3	CASSEREASSGNTIYF	TGTGCCAGCAGTGAAAGAGAGGCATCCTCTGGAAACACCATATATTTT
NA	TRBV5-6	TRBD1	TRBJ1-1	CASSFTPGQSNTEAFF	TGTGCCAGCAGCTTTACCCCGGGACAGTCGAACACTGAAGCTTTCTTT
NA	TRBV4-3	NA	TRBJ1-3	CASSHHRTVSGNTIYF	TGCGCCAGCAGCCACCACAGGACAGTCTCTGGAAACACCATATATTTT
NA	TRBV7-2	NA	TRBJ1-2	CASSLVYRDNYGYTF	TGTGCCAGCAGCTTAGTTTACAGGGATAACTATGGCTACACCTTC
NA	TRBV28	NA	TRBJ1-1	CASSPSLVGGKNTEAFF	TGTGCCAGCAGTCCCTCTCTTGTGGGGGGGAAGAACACTGAAGCTTTCTTT
NA	TRBV5-5	TRBD1	TRBJ1-2	CASIETPGQVNGYTF	TGTGCCAGCATCGAGACTCCGGGACAGGTAAACGGCTACACCTTC
NA	TRBV5-1	NA	TRBJ2-5	CASSTLGGGLETQYF	TGCGCCAGCTCGACGCTTGGGGGGGGGCTAGAGACCCAGTACTTC
NA	TRBV7-2	NA	TRBJ1-5	CASSLVGLGENQPQHF	TGTGCCAGCAGCTTAGTCGGACTGGGAGAGAATCAGCCCCAGCATTTT
NA	TRBV30	NA	TRBJ1-6	CAWSRGYNSPLHF	TGTGCCTGGAGTAGAGGCTATAATTCACCCCTCCACTTT
NA	TRBV11-2	NA	TRBJ2-7	CASSLDSRGTEQYF	TGTGCCAGCAGCTTAGATTCCCGGGGGACCGAGCAGTACTTC
NA	TRBV5-1	TRBD2	TRBJ2-7	CASSSLREGLEQYF	TGCGCCAGCAGCTCCTTGAGGGAGGGCCTCGAGCAGTACTTC
once	TRBV28	TRBD1	TRBJ2-5	CASSLPNTGVRETQYF	TGTGCCAGCAGTTTGCCCAATACAGGGGTGCGGGAGACCCAGTACTTC
NA	TRBV3-1/TRBV3-2	TRBD1	TRBJ2-7	CASSQDHMDRGLYEQYF	TGTGCCAGCAGCCAAGACCACATGGACAGGGGGCTCTACGAGCAGTACTTC